One and the same sample provided the 16 T cell receptor beta chains below, sequenced in a study of low-dose radiotherapy and immunotherapy resistance in tumors. Time point here: before trial treatment. TRAV- and TRBV-specific primers were used for first-strand cDNA, which covered alpha and beta chains. TCR amplification used roughly 21 PCR cycles, a constant-region primer and a V-primer adapter. TCRdb itself ran the reads through MiXCR, one entry per CDR3 protein. The sample includes 65,000 to 95,000 distinct CDR3 sequences, approximately 19% of them seen just once. The specimen comprised PBMCs, sampled before treatment. The receptors stem from a male donor with prostate cancer.

This clonotype was detected many times. J is TRBJ2-4 and V is TRBV29-1, with 7 bases identical to TRBD2. J gave up 7 bases and V 6 bases, and 6 bases lay outside the gene matches. Per the germline V gene, CDR1 is SQVTM and CDR2 is ANQGSEA. The CDR3 is 12 amino acids. The CDR3 coding sequence is TGCAGCGTAGCAGCGGGGCAGAACATTCAGTACTTC. Translated: CSVAAGQNIQYF.

The sample holds many counts of this clonotype. The J gene is TRBJ2-5, the V gene TRBV5-4; possible D gene TRBD1, 6 bases. Germline loops: CDR1 SGHNT, CDR2 YYREEE (reference sequence). The CDR3 is 15 amino acids. Trimming pared 2 bases from V and 4 bases from J, leaving 15 bases between. CDR3 in amino acids: CASSFPGESLETQYF. The DNA of the CDR3 is TGTGCCAGCAGCTTCCCAGGGGAGTCCTTAGAGACCCAGTACTTC.

About this clonotype: Only one base separates this from a far larger clonotype, so it likely reflects a read error. This chain connects TRBV6-2 or TRBV6-3 to TRBJ1-2; maybe TRBD1 (5 bases). The CDR3 length is 14 residues. The germline CDR1 and CDR2 sequences are MNHEY and SVGEGT. CDR3 coding DNA: TGTGCCAGCAGTTACCAGGGATCGAACTATGGCTGCACCTTC. Amino acids: CASSYQGSNYGCTF.

This clonotype occurred many times. The rearrangement uses TRBV11-2 and TRBJ1-1; no definite D call. Germline assignment: CDR1 SGHAT and CDR2 FQNNGV. Trimming pared 5 bases from V and 6 bases from J, leaving 19 bases between. There are 15 residues in the CDR3. This CDR3 reads CASSLKDVGGAEAFF. The CDR3 region has the DNA TGTGCCAGCAGCCTAAAGGACGTGGGAGGTGCTGAAGCTTTCTTT.

The V call is TRBV18, the J call TRBJ2-1; a weak D match, TRBD1 (5 bases). CDR3 length: 15 residues. The germline gives CDR1 KGHSH, CDR2 LQKENI. Trimming removed 4 bases from V and 1 base from J, with 11 bases in between. The CDR3 DNA reads as TGTGCCAGCTCACTGACAGTTACTTCCTACAATGAGCAGTTCTTC. Its protein product is CASSLTVTSYNEQFF.

This clonotype was recorded at least ten times. The chain couples TRBV18 to TRBJ1-3; perhaps TRBD1 as D (6 bases). Germline-derived CDR1 and CDR2 are KGHSH and LQKENI. CDR3 length equals 15 residues. The V gene lost 6 bases and the J gene lost 5 bases, with 17 bases spanning the gap. The CDR3 is CASSSSRDTRNTIYF. CDR3 in DNA: TGTGCCAGCTCGTCCAGCCGGGACACCAGAAACACCATATATTTT.

This clonotype came up many times. The V gene is TRBV5-1, the J gene TRBJ2-2; the D is unclear. The CDR3 has 13 amino acids. V was pared by 7 bases and J by 2 bases, with 9 bases between. Germline lookup yields CDR1 SGHRS and CDR2 YFSETQ. The CDR3 is CASGNGNTGELFF. The CDR3 region has the DNA TGCGCCAGCGGAAACGGTAACACCGGGGAGCTGTTTTTT.

This clonotype was recorded many times. The chain is built from TRBV6-2 or TRBV6-3 and TRBJ1-1; unclear D gene. Looked up from germline, CDR1 is MNHEY and CDR2 is SVGEGT. The CDR3 runs 14 residues. The V end lost 8 bases, the J end lost 2 bases, and 15 bases lay between the germline ends. The CDR3 spells CASCRDNSNTEAFF. The CDR3 DNA reads as TGTGCCAGCTGCCGAGACAACTCCAACACTGAAGCTTTCTTT.

Regarding this clonotype: This likely came from a read error, as a far larger clone is one base away. The rearrangement joins TRBV6-6 to TRBJ2-1, with D perhaps assigned TRBD1 or TRBD2 (7 bases each). The length of the CDR3 is 15 residues. CDR1 is MNHNY and CDR2 is SVGAGI in the germline V gene (reference sequence). The CDR3 bases are TGTACCAGCTCCAGTCAGGGGGGGAATTACAATGAGCAGTTCTTC. Translation: CTSSSQGGNYNEQFF.

This clonotype showed up many times. This chain uses TRBV7-6 with TRBJ1-3; 8 bases match TRBD1. This CDR3 comprises 15 residues. CDR1 SGHVS and CDR2 FNYEAQ come from the germline V gene. V lost 4 bases, J lost 2 bases, and 4 bases stayed unmatched. CDR3 coding DNA: TGTGCCAGCAGCTCTAGGACAGGGACTGGAAACACCATATATTTT. It yields the protein CASSSRTGTGNTIYF.

The chain joins TRBV13 to TRBJ1-5, with D unclear. V gave up 7 bases and J gave up 0 bases, with 10 bases separating them. The CDR3 runs 14 residues. Germline V lookup: CDR1 PRHDT, CDR2 FYEKMQ (reference sequence). The CDR3 loop is CASTRWGSNQPQHF. CDR3 sequence (DNA): TGTGCCAGCACCCGGTGGGGTAGCAATCAGCCCCAGCATTTT.

This clonotype came up many times. The chain links TRBV29-1 to TRBJ2-3; TRBD1 is a possible D gene (6 bases). Germline CDR1 and CDR2: SQVTM and ANQGSEA. This CDR3 comprises 14 residues. Trimming removed 3 bases from V and 6 bases from J, with 16 bases in between. The CDR3 DNA follows: TGCAGCGTTGATCCTGGGACACCTAGCGATACGCAGTATTTT. Translating gives CSVDPGTPSDTQYF.

The V call is TRBV5-1, the J call TRBJ2-1, with 9 bases that match TRBD1. The trim removed 4 bases at V and 9 bases at J, leaving 14 bases unmatched. This CDR3 has 16 amino acids. Germline CDR1 is SGHRS and CDR2 is YFSETQ. Here the CDR3 DNA reads TGCGCCAGCAGCGAACAGGGGGCGGGATCCTCTTCTGAGCAGTTCTTC. It codes for CASSEQGAGSSSEQFF.

This clonotype was observed at least ten times. V usage is TRBV2 and J usage is TRBJ1-2; D is possibly TRBD1 (5 bases). V dropped 1 base and J dropped 8 bases, with 14 bases sitting between them. CDR1 and CDR2 from the germline V gene are SNHLY and FYNNEI. The CDR3 is made up of 14 amino acids. Written as DNA, the CDR3 is TGTGCCAGCAGTGAAGATTTAACAGGACGGGGCTACACCTTC. It encodes CASSEDLTGRGYTF.

A note on this clonotype: A far larger clone is off by one base, so a read error is likely. The V and J genes are TRBV11-2 and TRBJ2-1; perhaps TRBD2 as D (5 bases). This CDR3 has 12 amino acids. V shed 2 bases and J shed 10 bases, with 9 bases lying between them. Germline CDR1 SGHAT, CDR2 FQNNGV. In DNA, the CDR3 is TGTGCCAGCAGCTTAACCGACTACGAGCAGTTCTTC. Translation: CASSLTDYEQFF.

This clonotype came up many times. This rearrangement joins TRBV3-1 to TRBJ2-5; D is uncertain. Per germline, CDR1 LGHDT and CDR2 YNNKEL (reference sequence). The CDR3 is 15 residues long. With 1 base removed from V and 1 base from J, the gap between germline ends came to 10 bases. The CDR3: CASSQGLASQETQYF. CDR3 DNA: TGTGCCAGCAGCCAAGGTTTGGCCTCCCAAGAGACCCAGTACTTC.